These T cell receptor beta chains were read from a single sample in a study of shared clonotypes between healthy human individuals. Data came from immunoSEQ multiplex PCR; TCRdb stores just in-frame clones and leaves some out. The sample has roughly 1,100,000 clones, 60% to 80% seen once. What was sequenced was memory CD4+ T cells sorted from blood. The receptors were gathered from a man aged 18-30 years in good health. CDR3s include the opening cysteine and the closing phenylalanine or tryptophan. A D gene is named only where the DNA matches it firmly. The listing skips clone size in some rows; elsewhere it reads once, few, many or a size class.

abundance,v_gene,j_gene,d_gene,CDR3nt,CDR3aa
.,TRBV6-5,TRBJ2-7,.,TGTGCCAGCAGTATCAATGGTGTCAGGGGTTCCGAGCAGTACTTC,CASSINGVRGSEQYF
.,TRBV7-2,TRBJ1-3,.,TGTGCCAGCAGCTTCCGACAAGGGGGTTCTGGAAACACCATATATTTT,CASSFRQGGSGNTIYF
few,TRBV9,TRBJ1-1,.,TGTGCCAGCAGCGTAGGAGGGGATGGAACTGAAGCTTTCTTT,CASSVGGDGTEAFF
.,TRBV6-6,TRBJ2-7,TRBD2,TGTGCCAGTTCTCGGCTAGCGGGAGGAGGGAACGAGCAGTACTTC,CASSRLAGGGNEQYF
.,TRBV4-1,TRBJ2-1,TRBD1,TGCGCCAGCAGCCAACCTGGACAGGACTACAATGAGCAGTTCTTC,CASSQPGQDYNEQFF
once,TRBV1,TRBJ1-5,.,TGCACCAGCAGCCGGTGGGCCCCGCCCCAGCATTTT,CTSSRWAPPQHF
.,TRBV6-1,TRBJ2-7,TRBD1,TGTGCCAGCAGTCGGGACAGGAAGGGGTACGAGCAGTACTTC,CASSRDRKGYEQYF
.,TRBV15,TRBJ2-4,TRBD1,TGTGCCACCAGCAGGACAGGGGCCAAAAACATTCAGTACTTC,CATSRTGAKNIQYF
.,TRBV5-1,TRBJ1-2,TRBD1,TGCGCTAGCAGCTCTAAGACAGGGGGCGACTATGGCTACACCTTC,CASSSKTGGDYGYTF
.,TRBV6-1,TRBJ1-2,.,TGTGCCACCTATATGGGCCAAAACTATGGCTACACCTTC,CATYMGQNYGYTF
.,TRBV2,TRBJ2-2,.,TGTGCCAGCGGAGCGACGGGGGAGCTGTTTTTT,CASGATGELFF
.,TRBV2,TRBJ1-6,.,TGTGCCAGCTGCCAGGATTATAATTCACCCCTCCACTTT,CASCQDYNSPLHF
.,TRBV7-2,TRBJ2-3,.,TGTGCCAGCAGCGTGTACGGGGATACGCAGTATTTT,CASSVYGDTQYF
.,TRBV5-1,TRBJ2-7,.,TGCGCCAGCAGCTTGGCCCTACAGGGATACGAGCAGTACTTC,CASSLALQGYEQYF
.,TRBV7-9,TRBJ2-2,TRBD1,TGTGCCAGCAGCCTAGGGACAGTCCGGTCCGGGGAGCTGTTTTTT,CASSLGTVRSGELFF
.,TRBV6-5,TRBJ1-2,TRBD1,TGTGCCAGCAGTTACAGCGGACAGGGGTATGGCTACACCTTC,CASSYSGQGYGYTF
.,TRBV7-9,TRBJ1-2,.,TGTGCCAGCAGCTTCCGGGACGGTGGCTACACCTTC,CASSFRDGGYTF
many,TRBV5-1,TRBJ2-2,.,TGCGCCAGCAGCCCTCTTAGCGGAAACACCGGGGAGCTGTTTTTT,CASSPLSGNTGELFF
.,TRBV6-5,TRBJ2-6,.,TGTGCCAGCAGTTACCTTCTCCGCTCTGGGGCCAACGTCCTGACTTTC,CASSYLLRSGANVLTF
.,TRBV4-1,TRBJ1-2,.,TGCGCCAGCAGCCCGCCGGACAGAACTAACTATGGCTACACCTTC,CASSPPDRTNYGYTF
.,TRBV28,TRBJ2-2,TRBD2,TGTGCCAGCAGCCGGGGGGGAACCGGGGAGCTGTTTTTT,CASSRGGTGELFF
.,TRBV4-1,TRBJ1-6,.,TGCGCCAGCAGCCAAGATCGGTCTGGATATGCAAGCTCCTATAATTCACCCCTCCACTTT,CASSQDRSGYASSYNSPLHF
.,TRBV29-1,TRBJ1-1,.,TGCAGCGTTATATTAGGGTTGAACACTGAAGCTTTCTTT,CSVILGLNTEAFF
.,TRBV4-1,TRBJ1-6,TRBD1,TGCGCCAGCAGCCAAGAGGACAGGGGGCGAGATTCACCCCTCCACTTT,CASSQEDRGRDSPLHF
.,TRBV5-4,TRBJ2-1,TRBD2,TGTGCCAGCAGACCCGGACTAGCGGCAAACAATGAGCAGTTCTTC,CASRPGLAANNEQFF
few,TRBV28,TRBJ2-5,.,TGTGCCAGCAGTTTATTAGCCCAAGAGACCCAGTACTTC,CASSLLAQETQYF
.,TRBV7-9,TRBJ1-4,.,TGTGCCAGCAGCCATAGCCCCGCGCCTGAAAAACTGTTTTTT,CASSHSPAPEKLFF
.,TRBV7-2,TRBJ2-1,TRBD2,TGTGCCAGCAGCTTAGTGGGGGGGAGGAATGAGCAGTTCTTC,CASSLVGGRNEQFF
.,TRBV28,TRBJ2-7,.,TGTGCCAGCAGTGGGGGGATGGACCTGGCCTACGAGCAGTACTTC,CASSGGMDLAYEQYF
.,TRBV15,TRBJ1-5,.,TGTGCCACCAGCAGAGAAGTATTGGACAACATATGGAGCAATCAGCCCCAGCATTTT,CATSREVLDNIWSNQPQHF
.,TRBV30,TRBJ1-5,TRBD1,TGTGCCTGGGGACAGGGAGGGCATCAGCCCCAGCATTTT,CAWGQGGHQPQHF
few,TRBV6-5,TRBJ1-1,.,TGTGCCAGCAGCCCCTGGGCGGGAAAGAGTGAAGCTTTCTTT,CASSPWAGKSEAFF
many,TRBV19,TRBJ1-4,TRBD1,TGTGCCAGTAGTATAACAGGGGGCGTTGAAAAACTGTTTTTT,CASSITGGVEKLFF
few,TRBV19,TRBJ1-6,.,TGTGCCAGTAGTGTTGGGACTGACTATAATTCACCCCTCCACTTT,CASSVGTDYNSPLHF
.,TRBV2,TRBJ1-5,.,TGTGCCAGCAGTGAATTAAGGCCAAATCAGCCCCAGCATTTT,CASSELRPNQPQHF
.,TRBV7-2,TRBJ2-3,.,TGTGCCAGCAGCTTAGAGGAAGGTGTCACAGATACGCAGTATTTT,CASSLEEGVTDTQYF
few,TRBV5-1,TRBJ2-7,TRBD2,TGCGCCAGCAGCGTGACTAGCGGGCCGACCTACGAGCAGTACTTC,CASSVTSGPTYEQYF
.,TRBV28,TRBJ2-5,TRBD1,TGTGCCAGCAGTGCGACAGGGCCTCAAGAGACCCAGTACTTC,CASSATGPQETQYF
.,TRBV15,TRBJ1-6,.,TGTGCCACCAGCAGAGATCACGGGGTAACACCCCTCCACTTT,CATSRDHGVTPLHF
few,TRBV7-3,TRBJ2-1,.,TGTGCCAGCAGCTTCTCTCGCAATGAGCAGTTCTTC,CASSFSRNEQFF
.,TRBV2,TRBJ2-1,TRBD2,TGTGCCAGCAGAGGCGGGGGGTTGGATGAGCAGTTCTTC,CASRGGGLDEQFF
.,TRBV5-5,TRBJ1-1,TRBD1,TGTGCCAGCAGCCGCGACAGGGGTGGCACTGAAGCTTTCTTT,CASSRDRGGTEAFF
few,TRBV5-4,TRBJ2-1,.,TGTGCCAGCAGCTCATCAAGTAACAATGAGCAGTTCTTC,CASSSSSNNEQFF
.,TRBV29-1,TRBJ1-5,.,TGCAGCGTTGGGGTAGATCAGCCCCAGCATTTT,CSVGVDQPQHF
many,TRBV28,TRBJ2-5,TRBD2,TGTGCCAGCAGTTCGATTAGCGGGTTACAAGAGACCCAGTACTTC,CASSSISGLQETQYF
.,TRBV19,TRBJ2-1,.,TGTGCCAGTAGTATACCTCGGGGCAGACCTTCTGGTCATGAGCAGTTCTTC,CASSIPRGRPSGHEQFF
.,TRBV19,TRBJ2-2,.,TGTGCCAGTAGTATTCTTACTCCGGGACAGAACACCGGGGAGCTGTTTTTT,CASSILTPGQNTGELFF
once,TRBV10-3,TRBJ2-3,.,TGTGCCATCGGTAACCCGGGCACAGATACGCAGTATTTT,CAIGNPGTDTQYF
.,TRBV7-2,TRBJ1-6,.,TGTGCCAGCAGCTTAAGTTTGGGCAGTAATTCACCCCCCCACTTT,CASSLSLGSNSPPHF
few,TRBV2,TRBJ1-1,TRBD1,TGTGCCAGCAGTGAACTACAGGGGAGGACTGAAGCTTTCTTT,CASSELQGRTEAFF
.,TRBV5-3,TRBJ2-1,.,TGTGCCAGAAGCTTTAGGGAAGAGCAGTTCTTC,CARSFREEQFF